This T cell receptor beta chain was identified during a study of human T cells and chemical hapten exposure. TCRdb reanalysed the RACE reads using MiXCR and keeps one entry per CDR3 protein. The profile shows roughly 98,000 distinct CDR3 sequences, about an eighth of them singletons. This clonotype was seen only a few times. V gave up 11 bases and J gave up 8 bases; unmatched junction bases: 8. This CDR3 is built from 12 residues. Germline assignment: CDR1 MDHEN and CDR2 SYDVKM. Regarding time point: patch test 1, 2 weeks after DPC sensitization. Treatment in this sample: therapeutic diphenylcyclopropenone sensitization with weekly scalp DPC.

The J gene is TRBJ1-4, the V gene TRBV28, with 7 bases that match TRBD1. The material sequenced was whole blood, taken in connection with sensitization to the hapten diphenylcyclopropenone (DPC). This receptor was obtained from a woman between 35 and 50 years old with alopecia areata. Some clones in this sample may be carry-over from other donors' samples. CDR3 DNA sequence: TGTGCCGTAAACAGGGGTAACGAAAAACTGTTTTTT. Translated: CAVNRGNEKLFF. The variable domain in full, completed from reference TRBV28 and TRBJ1-4, reads DVKVTQSSRYLVKRTGEKVFLECVQDMDHENMFWYRQDPGLGLRLIYFSYDVKMKEKGDIPEGYSVSREKKERFSLILESASTNQTSMYLCAVNRGNEKLFFGSGTQLSVL.